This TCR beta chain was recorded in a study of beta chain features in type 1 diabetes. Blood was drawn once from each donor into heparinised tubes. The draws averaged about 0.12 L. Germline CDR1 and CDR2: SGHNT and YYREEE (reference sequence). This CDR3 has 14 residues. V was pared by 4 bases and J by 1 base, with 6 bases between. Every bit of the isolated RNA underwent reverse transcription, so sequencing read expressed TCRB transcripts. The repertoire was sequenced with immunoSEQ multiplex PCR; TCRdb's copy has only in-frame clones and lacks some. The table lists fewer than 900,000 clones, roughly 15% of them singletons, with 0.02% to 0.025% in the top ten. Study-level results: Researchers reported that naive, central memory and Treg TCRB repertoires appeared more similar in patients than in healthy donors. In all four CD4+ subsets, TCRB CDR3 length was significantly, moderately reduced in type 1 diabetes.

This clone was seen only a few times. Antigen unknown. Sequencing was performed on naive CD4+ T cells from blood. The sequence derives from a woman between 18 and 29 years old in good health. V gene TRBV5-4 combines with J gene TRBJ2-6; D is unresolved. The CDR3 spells CASSSTSGANVLTF. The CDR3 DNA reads TGTGCCAGCAGCAGTACTTCTGGGGCCAACGTCCTGACTTTC.